This TCR beta chain appears in the sequencing data of a study of blood T cell repertoires in COVID-19. Study overall: Acute and convalescent COVID-19 samples came from the United States, Italy and Spain. The analysed material was cDNA or gDNA that came from T cells, B-cell-depleted T cells, or PBMCs.

During active infection, Seattle patients enrolled and were then monitored through disease. Authors' analysis steps: Nucleated cell counts were estimated from reference gene primer amplification. Assay used: immunoSEQ multiplex PCR; TCRdb lists only in-frame clones, some missing. That table furnishes V, J and clone size, whereas the DNA furnished D and trimming. The sample has about 68,000 clones, 86% seen once. The CDR3 consists of 13 residues. The V end lost 1 base, the J end lost 5 bases, and 6 bases lay between the germline ends. Germline V gene data show CDR1 as MNHNS and CDR2 as SASEGT. This clonotype was obtained from an older man with COVID-19, enrolled during active disease. The chain has TRBV6-1 and TRBJ1-5, with D unclear. Sequences were obtained from peripheral blood. As DNA, the CDR3 is TGTGCCAGCAGTGAAGGAGCCTATCAGCCCCAGCATTTT. Translated, it gives CASSEGAYQPQHF.